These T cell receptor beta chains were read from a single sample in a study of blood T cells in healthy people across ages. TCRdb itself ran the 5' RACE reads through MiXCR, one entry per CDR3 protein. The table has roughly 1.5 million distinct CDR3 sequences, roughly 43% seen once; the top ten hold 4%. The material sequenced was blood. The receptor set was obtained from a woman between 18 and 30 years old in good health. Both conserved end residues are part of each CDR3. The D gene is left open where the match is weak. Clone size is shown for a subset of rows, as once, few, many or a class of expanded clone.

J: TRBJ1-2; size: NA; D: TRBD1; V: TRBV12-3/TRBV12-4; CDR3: CASRLGTGGAHYGYTF; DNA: TGTGCCAGCAGGCTCGGGACAGGGGGCGCCCACTATGGCTACACCTTC
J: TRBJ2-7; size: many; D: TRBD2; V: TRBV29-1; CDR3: CSAGLVSYEQYF; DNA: TGCAGCGCCGGACTAGTTAGTTACGAGCAGTACTTC
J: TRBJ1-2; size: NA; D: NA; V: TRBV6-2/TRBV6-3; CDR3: CASSWRTSFTHYGYTF; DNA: TGTGCCAGCAGTTGGCGGACGTCCTTCACCCACTATGGCTACACCTTC
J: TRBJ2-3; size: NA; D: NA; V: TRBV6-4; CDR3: CAKTSRTDTQYF; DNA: TGTGCCAAAACAAGTCGCACAGATACGCAGTATTTT
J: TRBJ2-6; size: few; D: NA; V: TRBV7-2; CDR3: CASSSQGLLSGANVLTF; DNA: TGTGCCAGCAGCTCTCAGGGACTTTTATCTGGGGCCAACGTCCTGACTTTC
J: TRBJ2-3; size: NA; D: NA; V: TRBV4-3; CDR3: CASSQDALGALLPTTDTQYF; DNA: TGCGCCAGCAGCCAAGATGCCCTAGGGGCTTTGCTCCCCACCACAGATACGCAGTATTTT
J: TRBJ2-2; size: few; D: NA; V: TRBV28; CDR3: CASVTGPGLNTGELFF; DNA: TGTGCCAGCGTAACGGGGCCAGGGCTGAACACCGGGGAGCTGTTTTTT
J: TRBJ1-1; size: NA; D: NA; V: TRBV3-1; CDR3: CASSRGTIHKTFF; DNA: TGTGCCAGCAGCCGCGGGACAATTCATAAAACTTTCTTT
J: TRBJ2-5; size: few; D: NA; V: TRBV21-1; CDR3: CASSKGTSVPETQYF; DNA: TGTGCCAGCAGCAAAGGGACTAGCGTACCCGAGACCCAGTACTTC
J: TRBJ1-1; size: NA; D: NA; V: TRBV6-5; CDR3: CATSLADWTEAFF; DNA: TGTGCCACCAGTCTGGCGGATTGGACTGAAGCTTTCTTT
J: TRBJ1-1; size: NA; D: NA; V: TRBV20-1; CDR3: CSASPSTEAFF; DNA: TGCAGTGCATCCCCGAGCACTGAAGCTTTCTTT
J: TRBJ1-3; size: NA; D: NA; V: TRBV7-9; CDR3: CASSILRPVERNTIYF; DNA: TGTGCCAGCAGCATCCTCAGGCCAGTCGAAAGAAACACCATATATTTT
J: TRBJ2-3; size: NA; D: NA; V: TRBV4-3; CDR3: CASSQDARNTDTQYF; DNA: TGCGCCAGCAGCCAAGATGCTAGAAACACAGATACGCAGTATTTT
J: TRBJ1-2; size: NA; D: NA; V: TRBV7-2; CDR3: CASSRRGLGDYGYTF; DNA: TGTGCCAGCAGCCGGCGGGGATTGGGGGACTATGGCTACACCTTC
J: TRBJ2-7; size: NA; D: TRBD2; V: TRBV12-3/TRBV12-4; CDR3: CASSFGAGVQYF; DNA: TGTGCCAGCAGTTTCGGTGCGGGGGTTCAGTACTTC
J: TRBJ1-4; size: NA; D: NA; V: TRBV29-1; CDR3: CSVALNEKLFF; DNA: TGCAGCGTTGCCTTAAATGAAAAACTGTTTTTT
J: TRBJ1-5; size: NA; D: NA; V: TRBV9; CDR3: CASSVGPTPNQPQHF; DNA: TGTGCCAGCAGCGTAGGGCCGACCCCCAATCAGCCCCAGCATTTT
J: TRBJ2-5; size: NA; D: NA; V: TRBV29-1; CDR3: CSVGGLAMTEQYF; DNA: TGCAGCGTTGGAGGTCTAGCGATGACTGAGCAGTACTTC